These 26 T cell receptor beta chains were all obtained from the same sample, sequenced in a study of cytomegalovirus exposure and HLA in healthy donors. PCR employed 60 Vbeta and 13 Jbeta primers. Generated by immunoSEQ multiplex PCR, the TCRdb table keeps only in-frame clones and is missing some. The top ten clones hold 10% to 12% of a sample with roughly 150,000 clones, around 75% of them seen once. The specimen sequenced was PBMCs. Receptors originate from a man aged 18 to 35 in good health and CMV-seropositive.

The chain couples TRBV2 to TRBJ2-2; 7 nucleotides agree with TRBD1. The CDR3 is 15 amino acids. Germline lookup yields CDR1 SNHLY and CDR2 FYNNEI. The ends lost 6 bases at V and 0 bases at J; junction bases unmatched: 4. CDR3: CASSTQGANTGELFF. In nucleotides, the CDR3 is TGTGCCAGCAGCACGCAGGGGGCGAACACCGGGGAGCTGTTTTTT.

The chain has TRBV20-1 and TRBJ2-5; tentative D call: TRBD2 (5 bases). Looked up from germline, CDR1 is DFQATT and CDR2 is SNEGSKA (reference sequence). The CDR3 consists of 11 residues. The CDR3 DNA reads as TGCAGGGGAGAGTTCCAGGAGACCCAGTACTTC. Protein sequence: CRGEFQETQYF.

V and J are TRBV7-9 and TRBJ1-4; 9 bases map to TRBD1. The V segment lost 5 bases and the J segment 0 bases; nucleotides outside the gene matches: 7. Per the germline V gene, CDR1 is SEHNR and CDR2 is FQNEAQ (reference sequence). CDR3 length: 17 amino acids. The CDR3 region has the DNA TGTGCCAGCAGCCAAGCGGGACAGGGTGCAACTAATGAAAAACTGTTTTTT. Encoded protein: CASSQAGQGATNEKLFF.

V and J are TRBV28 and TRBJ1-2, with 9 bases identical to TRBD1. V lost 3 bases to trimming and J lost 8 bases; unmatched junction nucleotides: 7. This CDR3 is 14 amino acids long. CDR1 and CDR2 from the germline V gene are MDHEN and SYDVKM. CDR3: CASSFFGQGRGYTF. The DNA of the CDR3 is TGTGCCAGCAGTTTTTTTGGACAGGGGAGAGGCTACACCTTC.

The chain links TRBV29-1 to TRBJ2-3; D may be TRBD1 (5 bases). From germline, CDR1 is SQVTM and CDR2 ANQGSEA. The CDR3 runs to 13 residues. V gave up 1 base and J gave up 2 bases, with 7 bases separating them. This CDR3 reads CSVEVGATDTQYF. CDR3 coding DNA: TGCAGCGTTGAAGTAGGGGCCACAGATACGCAGTATTTT.

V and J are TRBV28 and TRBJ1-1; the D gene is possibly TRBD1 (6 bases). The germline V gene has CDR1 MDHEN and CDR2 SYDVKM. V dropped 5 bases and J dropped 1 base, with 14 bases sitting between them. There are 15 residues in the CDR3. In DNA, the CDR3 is TGTGCCAGCAGTGTCTTCGGGACACCGAACACTGAAGCTTTCTTT. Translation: CASSVFGTPNTEAFF.

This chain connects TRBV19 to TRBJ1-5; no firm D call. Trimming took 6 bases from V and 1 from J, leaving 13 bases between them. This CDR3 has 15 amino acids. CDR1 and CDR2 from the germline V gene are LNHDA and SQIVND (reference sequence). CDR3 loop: CASSYPRGSNQPQHF. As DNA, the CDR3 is TGTGCCAGTAGCTACCCCCGGGGAAGCAATCAGCCCCAGCATTTT. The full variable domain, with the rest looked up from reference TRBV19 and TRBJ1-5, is DGGITQSPKYLFRKEGQNVTLSCEQNLNHDAMYWYRQDPGQGLRLIYYSQIVNDFQKGDIAEGYSVSREKKESFPLTVTSAQKNPTAFYLCASSYPRGSNQPQHFGDGTRLSIL.

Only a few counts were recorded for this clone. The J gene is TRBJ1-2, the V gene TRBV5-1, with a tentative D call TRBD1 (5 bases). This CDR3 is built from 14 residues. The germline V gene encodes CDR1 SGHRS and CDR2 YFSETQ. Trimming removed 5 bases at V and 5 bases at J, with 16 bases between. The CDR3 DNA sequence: TGCGCCAGCAGGCACGCAGGGCCCTCATATGGCTACACCTTC. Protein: CASRHAGPSYGYTF. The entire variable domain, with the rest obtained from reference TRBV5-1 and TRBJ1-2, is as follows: KAGVTQTPRYLIKTRGQQVTLSCSPISGHRSVSWYQQTPGQGLQFLFEYFSETQRNKGNFPGRFSGRQFSNSRSEMNVSTLELGDSALYLCASRHAGPSYGYTFGSGTRLTVV.

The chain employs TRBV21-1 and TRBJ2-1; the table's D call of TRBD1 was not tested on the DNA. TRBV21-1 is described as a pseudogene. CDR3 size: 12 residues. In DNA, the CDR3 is TGTGCCAGCAGCATCAATTACAATGAGCAGTTCTTC. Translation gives CASSINYNEQFF.

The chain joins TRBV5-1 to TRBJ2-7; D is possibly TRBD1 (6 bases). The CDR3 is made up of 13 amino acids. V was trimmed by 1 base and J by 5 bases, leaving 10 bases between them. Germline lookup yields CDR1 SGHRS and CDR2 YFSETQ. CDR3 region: CASSLLRGDEQYF. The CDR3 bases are TGCGCCAGCAGCTTGCTCAGGGGCGACGAGCAGTACTTC.

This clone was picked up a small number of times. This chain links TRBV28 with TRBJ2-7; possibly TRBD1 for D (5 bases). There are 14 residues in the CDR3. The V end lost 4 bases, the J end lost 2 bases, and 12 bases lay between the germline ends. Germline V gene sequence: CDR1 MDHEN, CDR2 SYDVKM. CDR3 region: CASSSGSLTYEQYF. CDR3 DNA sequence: TGTGCCAGCAGTTCAGGGTCCCTAACCTACGAGCAGTACTTC.

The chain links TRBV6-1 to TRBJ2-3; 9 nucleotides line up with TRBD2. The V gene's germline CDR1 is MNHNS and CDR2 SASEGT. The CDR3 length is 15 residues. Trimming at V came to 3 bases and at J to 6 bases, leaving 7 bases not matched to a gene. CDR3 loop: CASSDLAGVADTQYF. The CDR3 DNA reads TGTGCCAGCAGTGACTTAGCGGGAGTTGCGGATACGCAGTATTTT.

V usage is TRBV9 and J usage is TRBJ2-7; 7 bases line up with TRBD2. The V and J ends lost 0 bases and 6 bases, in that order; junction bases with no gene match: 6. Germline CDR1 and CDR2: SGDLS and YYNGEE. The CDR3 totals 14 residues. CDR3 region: CASSVDWLAGEQYF. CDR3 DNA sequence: TGTGCCAGCAGCGTAGATTGGTTAGCGGGCGAGCAGTACTTC.

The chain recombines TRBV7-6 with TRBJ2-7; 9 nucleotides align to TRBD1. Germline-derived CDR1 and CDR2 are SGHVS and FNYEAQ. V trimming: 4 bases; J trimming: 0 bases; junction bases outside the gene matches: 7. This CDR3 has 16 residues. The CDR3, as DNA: TGTGCCAGCAGCTCCGGGGGGACAGGGTTCTCCTACGAGCAGTACTTC. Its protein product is CASSSGGTGFSYEQYF.

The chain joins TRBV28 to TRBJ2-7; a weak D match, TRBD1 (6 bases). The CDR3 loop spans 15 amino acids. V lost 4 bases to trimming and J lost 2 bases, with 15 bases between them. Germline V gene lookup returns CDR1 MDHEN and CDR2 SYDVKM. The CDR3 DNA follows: TGTGCCAGCAGTTCACATGGACAGAACCCCTACGAGCAGTACTTC. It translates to CASSSHGQNPYEQYF.

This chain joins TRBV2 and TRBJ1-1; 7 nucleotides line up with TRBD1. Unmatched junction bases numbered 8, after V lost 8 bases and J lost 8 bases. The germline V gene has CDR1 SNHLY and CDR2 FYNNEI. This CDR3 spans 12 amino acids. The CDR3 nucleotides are TGTGCCAGCGGTGGGGACAGATCCGAAGCTTTCTTT. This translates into CASGGDRSEAFF.

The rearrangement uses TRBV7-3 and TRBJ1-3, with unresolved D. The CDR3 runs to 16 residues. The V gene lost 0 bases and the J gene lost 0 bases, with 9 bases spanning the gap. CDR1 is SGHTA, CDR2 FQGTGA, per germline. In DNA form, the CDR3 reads TGTGCCAGCAGCTTAACCGCGGGGAGCTCTGGAAACACCATATATTTT. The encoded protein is CASSLTAGSSGNTIYF.

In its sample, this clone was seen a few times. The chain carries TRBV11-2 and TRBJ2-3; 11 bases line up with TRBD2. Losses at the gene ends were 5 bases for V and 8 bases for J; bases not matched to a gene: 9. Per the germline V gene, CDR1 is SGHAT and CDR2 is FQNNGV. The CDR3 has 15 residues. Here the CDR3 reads CASSGGLAAPSTQYF. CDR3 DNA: TGTGCCAGCAGCGGGGGACTAGCGGCGCCCTCTACGCAGTATTTT.

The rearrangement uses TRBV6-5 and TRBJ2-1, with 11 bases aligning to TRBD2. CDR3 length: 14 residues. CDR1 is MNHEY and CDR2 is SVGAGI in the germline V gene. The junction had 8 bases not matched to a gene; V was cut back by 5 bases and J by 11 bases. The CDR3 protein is CASSNLGTSGQQFF. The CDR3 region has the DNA TGTGCCAGCAGTAACCTGGGGACTAGCGGACAGCAGTTCTTC.

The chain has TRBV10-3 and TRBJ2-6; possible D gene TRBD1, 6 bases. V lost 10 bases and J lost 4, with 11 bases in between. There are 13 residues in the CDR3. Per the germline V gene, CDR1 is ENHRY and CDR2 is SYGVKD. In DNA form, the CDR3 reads TGTGCCACCACAGGGATGGGGGCCAACGTCCTGACTTTC. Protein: CATTGMGANVLTF.

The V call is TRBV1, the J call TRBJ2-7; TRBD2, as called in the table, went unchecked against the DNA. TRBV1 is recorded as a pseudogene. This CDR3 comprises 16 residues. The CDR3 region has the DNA TGCACCAGCAGCCATCGGCAACTAGCGGACTCCTACGAGCAGTACTTC. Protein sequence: CTSSHRQLADSYEQYF.

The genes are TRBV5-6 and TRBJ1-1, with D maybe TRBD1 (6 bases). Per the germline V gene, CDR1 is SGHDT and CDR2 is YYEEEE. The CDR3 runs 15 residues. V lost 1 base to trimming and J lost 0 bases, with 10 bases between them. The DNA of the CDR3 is TGTGCCAGCAGCTTGTTAGGGGACATGAACACTGAAGCTTTCTTT. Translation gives CASSLLGDMNTEAFF. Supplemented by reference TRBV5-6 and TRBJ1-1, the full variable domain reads DAGVTQSPTHLIKTRGQQVTLRCSPKSGHDTVSWYQQALGQGPQFIFQYYEEEERQRGNFPDRFSGHQFPNYSSELNVNALLLGDSALYLCASSLLGDMNTEAFFGQGTRLTVV.

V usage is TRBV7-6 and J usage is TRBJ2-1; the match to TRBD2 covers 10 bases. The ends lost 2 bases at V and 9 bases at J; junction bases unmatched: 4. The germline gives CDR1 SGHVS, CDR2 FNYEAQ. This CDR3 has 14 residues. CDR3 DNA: TGTGCCAGCAGCTTACTCCTAGCGGGAGCTGAGCAGTTCTTC. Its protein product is CASSLLLAGAEQFF.

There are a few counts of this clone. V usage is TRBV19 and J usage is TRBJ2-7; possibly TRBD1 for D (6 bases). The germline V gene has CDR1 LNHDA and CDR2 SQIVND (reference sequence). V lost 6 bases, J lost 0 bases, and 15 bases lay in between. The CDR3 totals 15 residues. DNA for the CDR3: TGTGCCAGTAGACCAGCCGGGACAAGCTCCTACGAGCAGTACTTC. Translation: CASRPAGTSSYEQYF. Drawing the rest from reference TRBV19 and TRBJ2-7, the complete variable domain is DGGITQSPKYLFRKEGQNVTLSCEQNLNHDAMYWYRQDPGQGLRLIYYSQIVNDFQKGDIAEGYSVSREKKESFPLTVTSAQKNPTAFYLCASRPAGTSSYEQYFGPGTRLTVT.

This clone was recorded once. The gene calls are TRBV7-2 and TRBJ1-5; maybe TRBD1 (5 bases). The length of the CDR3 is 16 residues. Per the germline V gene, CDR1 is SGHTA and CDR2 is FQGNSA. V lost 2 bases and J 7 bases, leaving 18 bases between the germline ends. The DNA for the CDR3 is TGTGCCAGCAGCTTAACCGCAACCTGGGGGGAACAGCCCCAGCATTTT. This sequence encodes CASSLTATWGEQPQHF.

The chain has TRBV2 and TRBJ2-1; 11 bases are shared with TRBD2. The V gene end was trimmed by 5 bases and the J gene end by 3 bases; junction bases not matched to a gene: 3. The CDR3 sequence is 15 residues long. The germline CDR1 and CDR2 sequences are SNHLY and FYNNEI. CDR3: CASSRTSGFYNEQFF. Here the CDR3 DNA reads TGTGCCAGCAGTCGGACTAGCGGGTTCTACAATGAGCAGTTCTTC.